This is a list of T cell receptor beta chains from one sample in a study of T cell responses to AZD1222 COVID-19 vaccine. Profiled with immunoSEQ multiplex PCR; TCRdb holds only in-frame clones, not every one. The sample yields approximately 70,000 clones, approximately 90% seen once. The source was peripheral blood, collected 28 days after the second dose of the MenACWY control vaccine. These receptors all come from an adult who received the MenACWY meningococcal vaccine as a control. Each CDR3 is given with its conserved first and last residue. The D gene is left open where the match is weak. A clone size is listed for some rows: how often the clone was seen (once, few, many), or a class if it is expanded.

- | TRBJ1-2 | TRBV28 | TRBD1 | TGTGCCAGCAGGTTACAGGGGGCTAAAGGCTACACCTTC | CASRLQGAKGYTF
- | TRBJ1-1 | TRBV23-1 | - | TGCGCCAGCAGTCAATCCCCTGGCACTGAAGCTTTCTTT | CASSQSPGTEAFF
- | TRBJ1-2 | TRBV3-1/TRBV3-2 | - | TGTGCCAGCAGCCAAGGGGAGGGCTTTAGGGGCTACACCTTC | CASSQGEGFRGYTF
once | TRBJ1-1 | TRBV4-2 | - | TGTGCCAGCAGCCAAGAGATCCTAATGAACACTGAAGCTTTCTTT | CASSQEILMNTEAFF
few | TRBJ2-7 | TRBV7-9 | - | TGTGCCAGCAGCTCACCTCCCGGGGACGAGCAGTACTTC | CASSSPPGDEQYF
- | TRBJ2-7 | TRBV7-2 | - | TGTGCCAGCAGCTTAGCAGGTATTGGGACACTTTCCTACGAGCAGTACTTC | CASSLAGIGTLSYEQYF
- | TRBJ1-2 | TRBV19 | - | TGTGCCAGTAGTATTGGGGAGGGAATGAACTATGGCTACACCTTC | CASSIGEGMNYGYTF
- | TRBJ1-5 | TRBV5-6 | TRBD1 | TGTGCCAGCAGCCCAGACAGGGGAAATCAGCCCCAGCATTTT | CASSPDRGNQPQHF
- | TRBJ1-1 | TRBV18 | - | TGTGCCAGCTCACGAGGCCCGGCGTTTAACACTGAAGCTTTCTTT | CASSRGPAFNTEAFF
- | TRBJ2-7 | TRBV29-1 | TRBD1 | TGCAGCGTTGAAGTATCAGGACAGGGGGACGAGCAGTACTTC | CSVEVSGQGDEQYF
- | TRBJ1-1 | TRBV6-6 | TRBD1 | TGTGCCGGCGGGGACAGCCACACTGAAGCTTTCTTT | CAGGDSHTEAFF
once | TRBJ2-1 | TRBV7-9 | - | TGTGCCAGCAGCTTTGAACAGGCTGAGCAGTTCTTC | CASSFEQAEQFF
- | TRBJ2-2 | TRBV6-5 | TRBD2 | TGTGCCAGCAAGTTTGATAGCGGGGCAGTCGGGGAGCTGTTTTTT | CASKFDSGAVGELFF
- | TRBJ1-3 | TRBV19 | - | TGTGCCAGTAGTATAGCTGGAGCAGGAAACACCATATATTTT | CASSIAGAGNTIYF
- | TRBJ1-1 | TRBV21-1 | - | TGTGCCAGCAGCAAAGCCCCAAGGAACACTGAAGCTTTCTTT | CASSKAPRNTEAFF
- | TRBJ1-1 | TRBV7-3 | - | TGTGCCAGCAGCCCCTGGCAGAACACTGAAGCTTTCTTT | CASSPWQNTEAFF
- | TRBJ2-7 | TRBV19 | - | TGTGCCAGTAGAAGCAAGGGCTACGAGCAGTACTTC | CASRSKGYEQYF
few | TRBJ1-1 | TRBV3-1/TRBV3-2 | - | TGTGCCAGCAGCCATTGGCGGGACACTGAAGCTTTCTTT | CASSHWRDTEAFF